The 19 T cell receptor beta chains presented below share a single source sample, sequenced in a study of CD8+ T cells in alopecia areata. Sequencing templates came from extracted RNA that was reverse transcribed into cDNA. Only in-frame clones appear in the TCRdb table, and some are missing; sequencing was by immunoSEQ multiplex PCR. The data contain around 80,000 clones, 51% of them singletons. Sequencing was carried out using NKG2D-high CD8+ T cells sorted from blood. All receptors come from a human donor with alopecia areata.

The chain links TRBV2 to TRBJ2-3, with 12 bases aligning to TRBD2. The J segment lost 0 bases and the V segment lost 5 bases, leaving 9 bases of the junction unmatched. Germline V gene sequence: CDR1 SNHLY, CDR2 FYNNEI. There are 18 residues in the CDR3. The CDR3 DNA reads TGTGCCAGCAGTAACCTAGCGGGAGGGTCCCGTAGCACAGATACGCAGTATTTT. Amino acid sequence: CASSNLAGGSRSTDTQYF.

With regard to this clone: The junction departs from germline at one end; a sequencing error may be responsible. This rearrangement joins TRBV9 to TRBJ1-2, with a weak D call TRBD1 (5 bases). Per the germline V gene, CDR1 is SGDLS and CDR2 is YYNGEE. This CDR3 has 11 amino acids. The CDR3 region is CASSANRDFAF. The CDR3 coding sequence is TGTGCCAGCAGCGCCAACCGGGACTTCGCCTTC.

V and J are TRBV4-1 and TRBJ1-1, with 8 bases matching TRBD1. Trimming removed 4 bases from V and 7 bases from J; junction bases left unmatched: 8. From germline, CDR1 is MGHRA and CDR2 YSYEKL. The CDR3 length is 14 residues. CDR3 sequence reads: CASSRGQGQSEAFF. In DNA form, the CDR3 reads TGCGCCAGCAGCCGAGGACAGGGTCAGAGTGAAGCTTTCTTT.

The rearrangement uses TRBV30 and TRBJ1-4; D is perhaps TRBD1 (5 bases). Germline lookup yields CDR1 GTSNPN and CDR2 SVGIG (reference sequence). Trimming removed 0 bases at V and 3 bases at J, with 8 bases between. This CDR3 spans 14 amino acids. This CDR3 reads CAWSVRGANEKLFF. The CDR3 DNA reads as TGTGCCTGGAGTGTACGAGGGGCTAATGAAAAACTGTTTTTT.

V gene TRBV9 combines with J gene TRBJ1-5; D unclear. Germline CDR1 SGDLS, CDR2 YYNGEE. Deletions cut 4 bases from V and 0 bases from J, with 11 bases between. The CDR3 has 15 amino acids. The CDR3 here is CASSPTAASNQPQHF. The DNA of the CDR3 is TGTGCCAGCAGCCCTACGGCAGCTAGCAATCAGCCCCAGCATTTT. The variable domain in full, completed from reference TRBV9 and TRBJ1-5, reads DSGVTQTPKHLITATGQRVTLRCSPRSGDLSVYWYQQSLDQGLQFLIQYYNGEERAKGNILERFSAQQFPDLHSELNLSSLELGDSALYFCASSPTAASNQPQHFGDGTRLSIL.

This clone was detected a few times. The chain couples TRBV29-1 to TRBJ2-4; D might be TRBD2 (6 bases). This CDR3 has 15 residues. V dropped 3 bases and J dropped 0 bases, with 12 bases sitting between them. Germline loops: CDR1 SQVTM, CDR2 ANQGSEA. DNA of the CDR3: TGCAGCGTTGAGGAGGGGATTCTAGCCAAAAACATTCAGTACTTC. Amino acids: CSVEEGILAKNIQYF.

The chain links TRBV18 to TRBJ2-7; D unresolved. CDR1 KGHSH and CDR2 LQKENI come from the germline V gene. V lost 2 bases and J 3 bases, leaving 8 bases between the germline ends. CDR3 size: 13 residues. The DNA of the CDR3 is TGTGCCAGCTCACCAGATACCCTCTACGAGCAGTACTTC. This codes for CASSPDTLYEQYF.

The chain couples TRBV27 to TRBJ1-5; 7 bases fit TRBD1. Germline V gene sequence: CDR1 MNHEY, CDR2 SMNVEV (reference sequence). V lost 3 bases to trimming and J lost 6 bases; unmatched junction nucleotides: 5. There are 14 residues in the CDR3. CDR3 nucleotides: TGTGCCAGCAGTTTCAGGGGGGCGGGTCAGCCCCAGCATTTT. Translated: CASSFRGAGQPQHF.

The rearrangement joins TRBV27 to TRBJ2-1, with D possibly TRBD1 on 6 matching bases. Trimming removed 6 bases from V and 8 bases from J, with 20 bases in between. The CDR3 spans 15 residues. Germline V gene lookup returns CDR1 MNHEY and CDR2 SMNVEV (reference sequence). The CDR3, as DNA: TGTGCCAGCAGACCCGGACAGCTTTTAAGGGATGAGCAGTTCTTC. This sequence encodes CASRPGQLLRDEQFF.

This chain connects TRBV27 to TRBJ2-5; no firm D call. The CDR3 has 13 amino acids. V dropped 3 bases and J dropped 3 bases, with 8 bases sitting between them. The germline V gene encodes CDR1 MNHEY and CDR2 SMNVEV (reference sequence). The CDR3 sequence is CASSFGTEETQYF. The CDR3 DNA is TGTGCCAGCAGTTTTGGAACAGAAGAGACCCAGTACTTC.

The genes are TRBV6-5 and TRBJ2-5; 10 bases agree with TRBD2. The V gene end was trimmed by 6 bases and the J gene end by 1 base; junction bases not matched to a gene: 5. The CDR3 runs to 15 residues. Germline values: CDR1 MNHEY, CDR2 SVGAGI. The CDR3 coding sequence is TGTGCCAGCAGCCCTAGCGGGGGAGTCCAAGAGACCCAGTACTTC. Its protein is CASSPSGGVQETQYF.

The chain combines TRBV30 with TRBJ2-1, with TRBD2 matching over 8 bases. CDR1 is GTSNPN and CDR2 is SVGIG in the germline V gene (reference sequence). The J segment lost 3 bases and the V segment lost 0 bases, leaving 7 bases of the junction unmatched. CDR3 size: 16 residues. The CDR3 protein is CAWSVLVGRDYNEQFF. CDR3 nucleotide sequence: TGTGCCTGGAGTGTTCTGGTCGGGAGGGACTACAATGAGCAGTTCTTC.

The chain couples TRBV14 to TRBJ2-7; TRBD2 is a possible D gene (5 bases). Trimming removed 5 bases at V and 7 bases at J, with 24 bases between. Germline loops: CDR1 SGHDN, CDR2 FVKESK. This CDR3 contains 16 residues. This CDR3 reads CASSSQLERAWSEQYF. The CDR3 DNA sequence: TGTGCCAGCAGCTCCCAACTAGAGAGGGCATGGAGTGAGCAGTACTTC.

The CDR3 DNA is TGTGCCAGCAGTCCGGGACAGATTTCGTCCGAGCAGTTCTTC. This codes for CASSPGQISSEQFF. This chain connects TRBV27 to TRBJ2-1, with TRBD1 matching over 7 bases. CDR1 is MNHEY and CDR2 is SMNVEV in the germline V gene (reference sequence). The CDR3 contains 14 residues. V was clipped by 5 bases and J by 10 bases; unmatched bases: 11.

The chain couples TRBV4-1 to TRBJ1-1, with a weak D call TRBD1 (5 bases). Trimming removed 3 bases from V and 5 bases from J, with 13 bases in between. The CDR3 has 14 amino acids. Germline assignment: CDR1 MGHRA and CDR2 YSYEKL. CDR3 residues: CASSQSGGLTEAFF. CDR3 sequence (DNA): TGCGCCAGCAGCCAGTCCGGGGGACTAACTGAAGCTTTCTTT.

The rearrangement uses TRBV30 and TRBJ2-7, with 8 bases fitting TRBD2. After removal of 0 bases from V and 4 bases from J, the junction contained 8 bases not matched to a gene. CDR3 length: 15 amino acids. CDR1 is GTSNPN and CDR2 is SVGIG in the germline V gene (reference sequence). CDR3 nucleotides: TGTGCCTGGAGTGTACTTACGGGAGGGAGTTACGAGCAGTACTTC. Its translation is CAWSVLTGGSYEQYF.

This clone was picked up many times. The chain joins TRBV10-3 to TRBJ2-5; TRBD1 is a possible D gene (5 bases). This CDR3 has 11 amino acids. Trimming stripped 8 bases from V and 5 bases from J, with 9 bases between. Germline CDR1 is ENHRY and CDR2 is SYGVKD. CDR3 sequence: CAIFRDETQYF. The CDR3 bases are TGTGCCATCTTCAGGGATGAGACCCAGTACTTC.

This clone came up a few times. The CDR3 region is CASTLGPAETQYF. The CDR3 bases are TGTGCCAGCACCCTAGGGCCCGCCGAGACCCAGTACTTC. The V gene is TRBV28, the J gene TRBJ2-5; no clear D gene. Germline V gene data show CDR1 as MDHEN and CDR2 as SYDVKM. V shed 7 bases and J shed 5 bases, with 14 bases lying between them. This CDR3 contains 13 residues.

This clone was seen a handful of times. The chain recombines TRBV29-1 with TRBJ2-4, with 8 bases matching TRBD1. CDR1 and CDR2 from the germline V gene are SQVTM and ANQGSEA. With 6 bases clipped from V and 5 bases from J, the junction kept 6 bases outside the gene matches. CDR3 length equals 13 residues. The CDR3: CSVRTGWENIQYF. The CDR3 DNA reads TGCAGCGTCAGGACAGGGTGGGAAAACATTCAGTACTTC. Combining the CDR3 with reference TRBV29-1 and TRBJ2-4 gives the whole variable domain SAVISQKPSRDICQRGTSLTIQCQVDSQVTMMFWYRQQPGQSLTLIATANQGSEATYESGFVIDKFPISRPNLTFSTLTVSNMSPEDSSIYLCSVRTGWENIQYFGAGTRLSVL.